Listed below are T cell receptor beta chains from one sample, sequenced in a study of blood T cell repertoires in COVID-19. This table comes from immunoSEQ multiplex PCR, and its TCRdb copy is limited to in-frame clones, with some not included. Of a few hundred thousand clones in the sample, 86% were seen once. Sequencing was performed on peripheral blood. The receptors shown here come from a man older than 75 with acute or convalescent COVID-19. Each CDR3 is given with its conserved first and last residue. The order of the fields is clone size, J gene, D gene, V gene, CDR3 DNA, CDR3 protein. The D gene is left open where the match is weak. Rows may omit the clone size; those that give it use once, few, many or a size class.

clone_size: -
j_call: TRBJ1-1
d_call: -
v_call: TRBV9
cdr3_nt: TGTGCCAGCAGCACCCAGTGGAGCACTGAAGCTTTCTTT
cdr3_aa: CASSTQWSTEAFF

clone_size: once
j_call: TRBJ2-5
d_call: TRBD2
v_call: TRBV18
cdr3_nt: TGTGCCAGCTCACCACTAGCGGGAGGGCTTAAGGAAGAGACCCAGTACTTC
cdr3_aa: CASSPLAGGLKEETQYF

clone_size: once
j_call: TRBJ1-6
d_call: -
v_call: TRBV19
cdr3_nt: TGTGCCAGTAGTGAGCCTTCGTCTGCACCCCTCCACTTT
cdr3_aa: CASSEPSSAPLHF

clone_size: -
j_call: TRBJ1-2
d_call: -
v_call: TRBV28
cdr3_nt: TGTGCCAGCAGTTCCGGACAGCTCTATGGCTACACCTTC
cdr3_aa: CASSSGQLYGYTF

clone_size: once
j_call: TRBJ1-2
d_call: TRBD1
v_call: TRBV10-3
cdr3_nt: TGTGCCATCACCGACAGGGACTATGGCTACACCTTC
cdr3_aa: CAITDRDYGYTF

clone_size: -
j_call: TRBJ2-7
d_call: TRBD2
v_call: TRBV2
cdr3_nt: TGTGCCAGCACCCTGACTAGCGGGGTTACCTACGAGCAGTACTTC
cdr3_aa: CASTLTSGVTYEQYF

clone_size: once
j_call: TRBJ1-3
d_call: -
v_call: TRBV29-1
cdr3_nt: TGCAGCGTTGACAGGTTCGCGGGCTCTGGAAACACCATATATTTT
cdr3_aa: CSVDRFAGSGNTIYF

clone_size: -
j_call: TRBJ1-5
d_call: -
v_call: TRBV7-9
cdr3_nt: TGTGCCAGCAGCTTAGGACAGTCTGGTCAGCCCCAGCATTTT
cdr3_aa: CASSLGQSGQPQHF

clone_size: -
j_call: TRBJ1-1
d_call: -
v_call: TRBV5-1
cdr3_nt: TGCGCCAGCAGCTTGATCGTAGCTGAAATGAACACTGAAGCTTTCTTT
cdr3_aa: CASSLIVAEMNTEAFF

clone_size: -
j_call: TRBJ1-3
d_call: TRBD1
v_call: TRBV10-1
cdr3_nt: TGCGCCAGCAGTGAGCGGGACAGGGGCGTCTCTGGAAACACCATATATTTT
cdr3_aa: CASSERDRGVSGNTIYF

clone_size: -
j_call: TRBJ2-7
d_call: TRBD1
v_call: TRBV2
cdr3_nt: TGTGCCAGCAGTCCGGACAGGGACCACGAGCAGTACTTC
cdr3_aa: CASSPDRDHEQYF

clone_size: -
j_call: TRBJ1-1
d_call: TRBD1
v_call: TRBV7-9
cdr3_nt: TGTGCCAGCAGCCCGGGACAGGCTCGTGAAGCTTTCTTT
cdr3_aa: CASSPGQAREAFF

clone_size: -
j_call: TRBJ2-1
d_call: -
v_call: TRBV6-1
cdr3_nt: TGTGCCAGCAGTGAGTTAGTAGCGGAGCAGTTCTTC
cdr3_aa: CASSELVAEQFF

clone_size: -
j_call: TRBJ1-1
d_call: -
v_call: TRBV5-4
cdr3_nt: TGTGCCACAGGGTCCCTCATTGGCATCGACACTGAAGCTTTCTTT
cdr3_aa: CATGSLIGIDTEAFF

clone_size: -
j_call: TRBJ2-1
d_call: TRBD1
v_call: TRBV5-1
cdr3_nt: TGCGCCAGCAGCTTGACAGGGGATGAGCAGTTCTTC
cdr3_aa: CASSLTGDEQFF

clone_size: -
j_call: TRBJ1-5
d_call: -
v_call: TRBV19
cdr3_nt: TGTGCCAGTATTAACACCGCCAGGGGAAGGCAGCCCCAGCATTTT
cdr3_aa: CASINTARGRQPQHF

clone_size: -
j_call: TRBJ1-2
d_call: -
v_call: TRBV5-1
cdr3_nt: TGCGCCAGCACCCCCGACCGGGGTCGCTATGGCTACACCTTC
cdr3_aa: CASTPDRGRYGYTF

clone_size: -
j_call: TRBJ2-3
d_call: -
v_call: TRBV24-1
cdr3_nt: TGTGCCACCAGGGGGGCTGGGACAGATACGCAGTATTTT
cdr3_aa: CATRGAGTDTQYF